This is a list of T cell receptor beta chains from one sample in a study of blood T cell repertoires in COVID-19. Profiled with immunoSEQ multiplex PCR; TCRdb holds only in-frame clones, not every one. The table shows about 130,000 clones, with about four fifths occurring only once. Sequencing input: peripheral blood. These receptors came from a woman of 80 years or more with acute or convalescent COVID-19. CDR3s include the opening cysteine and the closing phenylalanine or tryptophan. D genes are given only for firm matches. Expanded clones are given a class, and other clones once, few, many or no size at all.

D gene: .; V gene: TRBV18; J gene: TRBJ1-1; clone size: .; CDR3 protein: CASSPKHRDTEAFF; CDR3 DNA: TGTGCCAGCTCACCAAAACACAGGGACACTGAAGCTTTCTTT
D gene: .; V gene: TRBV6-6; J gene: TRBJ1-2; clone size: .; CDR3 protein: CASKLADYGYTF; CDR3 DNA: TGTGCCAGCAAGTTGGCAGACTATGGCTACACCTTC
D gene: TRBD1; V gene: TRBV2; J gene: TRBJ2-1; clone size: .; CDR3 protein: CASTLTGGSYNEQFF; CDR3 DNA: TGTGCCAGCACCTTGACAGGGGGCTCCTACAATGAGCAGTTCTTC
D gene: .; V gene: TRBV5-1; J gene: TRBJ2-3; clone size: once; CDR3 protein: CASTPTSPSTDTQYF; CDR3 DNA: TGCGCCAGCACACCCACTAGTCCCAGCACAGATACGCAGTATTTT
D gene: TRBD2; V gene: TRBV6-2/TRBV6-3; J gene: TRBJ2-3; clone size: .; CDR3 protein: CASSYSAGELTDTQYF; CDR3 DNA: TGTGCCAGCAGTTACTCGGCGGGGGAGCTCACAGATACGCAGTATTTT
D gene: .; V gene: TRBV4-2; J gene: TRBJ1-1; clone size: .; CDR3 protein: CASSQDGKQGKNTEAFF; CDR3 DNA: TGTGCCAGCAGCCAAGATGGAAAGCAGGGGAAGAACACTGAAGCTTTCTTT
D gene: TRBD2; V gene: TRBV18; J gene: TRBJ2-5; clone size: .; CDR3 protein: CASSPQDAGGDETQYF; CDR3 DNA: TGTGCCAGCTCACCACAGGATGCGGGGGGCGATGAGACCCAGTACTTC
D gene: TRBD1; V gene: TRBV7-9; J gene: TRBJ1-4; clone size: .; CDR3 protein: CASSRQGTNEKLFF; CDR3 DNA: TGTGCCAGCAGCCGACAGGGGACTAATGAAAAACTGTTTTTT
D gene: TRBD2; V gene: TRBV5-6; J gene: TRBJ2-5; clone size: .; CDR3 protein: CASSYGGARETQYF; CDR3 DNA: TGTGCCAGCAGCTACGGGGGGGCCAGAGAGACCCAGTACTTC
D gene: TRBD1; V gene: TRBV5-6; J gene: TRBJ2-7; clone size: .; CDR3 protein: CASSKTGAAYEQYF; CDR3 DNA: TGTGCCAGCAGCAAAACAGGGGCGGCCTACGAGCAGTACTTC
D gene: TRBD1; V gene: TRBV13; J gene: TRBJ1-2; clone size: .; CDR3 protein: CASSISGTGYGYTF; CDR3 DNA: TGTGCCAGCAGCATCTCCGGGACAGGGTATGGCTACACCTTC
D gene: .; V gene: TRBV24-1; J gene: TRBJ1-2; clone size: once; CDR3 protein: CATSAGGGYGYTF; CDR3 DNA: TGTGCCACCAGTGCTGGGGGCGGCTATGGCTACACCTTC
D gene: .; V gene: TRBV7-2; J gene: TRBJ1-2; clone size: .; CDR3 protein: CASSGRRTLYGGYTF; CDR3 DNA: TGTGCCAGCAGCGGGAGGAGGACCCTCTATGGTGGCTACACCTTC
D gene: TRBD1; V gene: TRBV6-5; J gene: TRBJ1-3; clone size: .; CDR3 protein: CASSPTGGGNTIYF; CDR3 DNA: TGTGCCAGCAGTCCGACAGGGGGTGGAAACACCATATATTTT
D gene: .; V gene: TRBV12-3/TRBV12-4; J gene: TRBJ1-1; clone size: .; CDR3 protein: CASNPPGSEAFF; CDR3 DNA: TGTGCCAGCAACCCTCCGGGGTCTGAAGCTTTCTTT
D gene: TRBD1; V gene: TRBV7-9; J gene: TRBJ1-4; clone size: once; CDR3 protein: CASSLGQRPGGNEKLFF; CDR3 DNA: TGTGCCAGCAGCCTCGGACAGCGCCCAGGGGGTAATGAAAAACTGTTTTTT
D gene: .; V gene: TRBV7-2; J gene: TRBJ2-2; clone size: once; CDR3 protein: CASSLGGIGELFF; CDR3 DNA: TGTGCCAGCAGCTTAGGAGGGATCGGGGAGCTGTTTTTT
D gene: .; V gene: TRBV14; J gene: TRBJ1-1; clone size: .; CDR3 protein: CASSYSRSSEAFF; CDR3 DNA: TGTGCCAGCAGCTATTCAAGGAGCTCTGAAGCTTTCTTT
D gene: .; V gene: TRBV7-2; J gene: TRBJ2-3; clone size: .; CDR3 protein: CASSLGGTSTDTQYF; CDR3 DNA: TGTGCCAGCAGCTTAGGTGGGACTAGCACAGATACGCAGTATTTT
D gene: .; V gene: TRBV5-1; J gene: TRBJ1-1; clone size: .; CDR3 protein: CASSLRGNTEAFF; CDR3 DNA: TGCGCCAGCAGCTTGCGGGGGAACACTGAAGCTTTCTTT
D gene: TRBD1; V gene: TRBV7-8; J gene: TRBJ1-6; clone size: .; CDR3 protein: CASSYGAGGSYNSPLHF; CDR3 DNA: TGTGCCAGCAGCTACGGGGCAGGGGGGTCCTATAATTCACCCCTCCACTTT
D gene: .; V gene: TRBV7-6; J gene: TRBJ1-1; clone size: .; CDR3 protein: CASSSQENTEAFF; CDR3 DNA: TGTGCCAGCAGTTCGCAGGAGAACACTGAAGCTTTCTTT
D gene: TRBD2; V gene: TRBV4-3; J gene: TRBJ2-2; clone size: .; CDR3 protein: CASSYRLAGGVTGELFF; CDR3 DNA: TGCGCCAGCAGCTACCGACTAGCGGGGGGGGTCACCGGGGAGCTGTTTTTT
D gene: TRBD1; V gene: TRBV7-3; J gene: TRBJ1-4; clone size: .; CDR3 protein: CASSYTGGTNEKLFF; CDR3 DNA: TGTGCCAGCAGCTACACAGGGGGCACTAATGAAAAACTGTTTTTT
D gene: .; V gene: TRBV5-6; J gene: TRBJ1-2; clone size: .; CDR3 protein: CASSLVQGGGYTF; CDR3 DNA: TGTGCCAGCAGCTTGGTCCAGGGAGGTGGCTACACCTTC
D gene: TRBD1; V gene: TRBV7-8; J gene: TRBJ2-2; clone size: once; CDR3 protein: CASSQPSGTGYNTNTGELFF; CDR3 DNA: TGTGCCAGCAGCCAACCATCGGGGACAGGATATAATACGAACACCGGGGAGCTGTTTTTT
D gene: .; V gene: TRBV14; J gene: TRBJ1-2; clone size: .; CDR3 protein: CASSQVRSVGYTF; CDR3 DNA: TGTGCCAGCAGCCAAGTACGAAGCGTTGGCTACACCTTC
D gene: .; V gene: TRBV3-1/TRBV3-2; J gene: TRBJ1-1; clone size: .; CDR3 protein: CASSQGGTEAFF; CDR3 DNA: TGTGCCAGCAGCCAAGGAGGCACTGAAGCCTTCTTT
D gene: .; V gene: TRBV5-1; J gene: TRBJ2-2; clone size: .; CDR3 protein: CASSPRAQGNTGELFF; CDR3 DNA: TGCGCCAGCAGCCCTAGAGCCCAGGGGAACACCGGGGAGCTGTTTTTT
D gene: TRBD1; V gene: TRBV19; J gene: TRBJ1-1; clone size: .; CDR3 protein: CASSIHRGTEAFF; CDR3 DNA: TGTGCCAGTAGTATACACAGGGGCACTGAAGCTTTCTTT
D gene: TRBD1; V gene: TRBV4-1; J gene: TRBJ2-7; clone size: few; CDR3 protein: CASSHTGNRGSYEQYF; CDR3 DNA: TGCGCCAGCAGCCACACAGGAAACAGGGGCTCCTACGAGCAGTACTTC
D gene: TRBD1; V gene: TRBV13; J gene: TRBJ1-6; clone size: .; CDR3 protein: CASSFRTGDSPLHF; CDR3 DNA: TGTGCCAGCAGCTTCAGGACAGGGGATTCACCCCTCCACTTT